The 10 T cell receptor beta chains listed next were all sequenced from one sample in a study of CD8 T cells in Susac syndrome. It was with random hexamers that roughly 0.45 to 1 ug RNA was reverse transcribed. TCRdb recomputed calls from the immunoSEQ multiplex PCR reads with MiXCR, one row per CDR3 protein. The sample has approximately 220,000 distinct CDR3 sequences; 80% to 95% are singletons. Sequencing was carried out using CD8+ T cells from PBMCs. The receptors come from a human donor with multiple sclerosis.

V and J are TRBV7-2 and TRBJ1-2; maybe TRBD1 (5 bases). Trimming pared 1 base from V and 2 bases from J, leaving 8 bases between. Germline V gene sequence: CDR1 SGHTA, CDR2 FQGNSA. The CDR3 has 14 residues. The CDR3 reads CASSLGGQNYGYTF. The CDR3 DNA follows: TGTGCCAGCAGCTTAGGGGGCCAGAACTATGGCTACACCTTC.

This clonotype was picked up a small number of times. The CDR3 region has the DNA TGTGCCAGCAGCTTAGCATCTACCTACGAGCAGTACTTC. The encoded protein is CASSLASTYEQYF. The chain uses TRBV7-2 and TRBJ2-7, with D unclear. Germline CDR1 SGHTA, CDR2 FQGNSA. V gave up 0 bases and J gave up 2 bases, with 5 bases separating them. This CDR3 spans 13 amino acids. Full variable domain (outside the CDR3, taken from reference TRBV7-2 and TRBJ2-7): GAGVSQSPSNKVTEKGKDVELRCDPISGHTALYWYRQSLGQGLEFLIYFQGNSAPDKSGLPSDRFSAERTGGSVSTLTIQRTQQEDSAVYLCASSLASTYEQYFGPGTRLTVT.

V is TRBV13 and J is TRBJ1-5, with D possibly TRBD1 on 6 matching bases. The V and J ends lost 5 bases and 0 bases respectively, with 14 bases between them. The CDR3 contains 16 residues. Germline CDR1 reads PRHDT; CDR2 reads FYEKMQ (reference sequence). The CDR3, as DNA: TGTGCCAGCAGCGAGAGGGGGTCCGCTAGCAATCAGCCCCAGCATTTT. Its protein is CASSERGSASNQPQHF. Drawing the rest from reference TRBV13 and TRBJ1-5, the complete variable domain is AAGVIQSPRHLIKEKRETATLKCYPIPRHDTVYWYQQGPGQDPQFLISFYEKMQSDKGSIPDRFSAQQFSDYHSELNMSSLELGDSALYFCASSERGSASNQPQHFGDGTRLSIL.

The chain has TRBV18 and TRBJ2-2, with TRBD1 matching over 8 bases. J was trimmed by 3 bases and V by 3 bases; bases with no gene match: 3. This CDR3 is 15 amino acids long. The germline gives CDR1 KGHSH, CDR2 LQKENI. The CDR3 region is CASSPGTGYTGELFF. DNA for the CDR3: TGTGCCAGCTCACCCGGGACAGGATACACCGGGGAGCTGTTTTTT.

This clonotype was recorded once. V and J are TRBV20-1 and TRBJ1-4; a weak D match, TRBD1 (6 bases). The V gene's germline CDR1 is DFQATT and CDR2 SNEGSKA (reference sequence). The V and J ends lost 3 bases and 2 bases respectively, with 10 bases between them. The CDR3 totals 14 residues. The CDR3 reads CSARSGETNEKLFF. The DNA of the CDR3 is TGCAGTGCTAGGTCAGGGGAGACTAATGAAAAACTGTTTTTT.

This sequence joins TRBV11-3 and TRBJ2-5; D perhaps matches TRBD2 (7 bases). Germline assignment: CDR1 SGHNT and CDR2 YENEEA. The CDR3 spans 14 residues. V shed 5 bases and J shed 5 bases, with 15 bases lying between them. CDR3 bases: TGTGCCAGCAGCCCTCGGGGGGCCAGGGAGACCCAGTACTTC. This encodes CASSPRGARETQYF. Supplemented by reference TRBV11-3 and TRBJ2-5, the full variable domain reads EAGVVQSPRYKIIEKKQPVAFWCNPISGHNTLYWYLQNLGQGPELLIRYENEEAVDDSQLPKDRFSAERLKGVDSTLKIQPAELGDSAVYLCASSPRGARETQYFGPGTRLLVL.

In this sample, this clonotype turned up once. The chain recombines TRBV11-1 with TRBJ2-7; D perhaps matches TRBD2 (5 bases). Per germline, CDR1 SGHAT and CDR2 FQDESV (reference sequence). Between the trimmed V and J ends, which lost 3 bases and 0 bases, there was a span of 9 bases. This CDR3 contains 14 residues. Written as DNA, the CDR3 is TGTGCCAGCAGCTTGCATGGGAGCTCCTACGAGCAGTACTTC. Its translation: CASSLHGSSYEQYF.

J is TRBJ1-1 and V is TRBV4-2; 9 bases map to TRBD1. This CDR3 region has 18 residues. The germline gives CDR1 LGHNA, CDR2 YNFKEQ. V shed 6 bases and J 0 bases; nucleotides not matched to a gene: 14. The CDR3: CASRPRGGQGIMNTEAFF. The CDR3 DNA sequence: TGTGCCAGCAGACCAAGGGGTGGACAGGGGATCATGAACACTGAAGCTTTCTTT.

This chain connects TRBV29-1 to TRBJ2-1, with a tentative D call TRBD1 (5 bases). The CDR3 has 12 residues. With 4 bases removed from V and 8 bases from J, the gap between germline ends came to 12 bases. Germline-derived CDR1 and CDR2 are SQVTM and ANQGSEA. CDR3 bases: TGCAGCGTTGTACCAGGGAATCATGAGCAGTTCTTC. It specifies CSVVPGNHEQFF.

The chain is built from TRBV5-6 and TRBJ1-1; D not certain. The V and J ends lost 3 bases and 1 base respectively, with 10 bases between them. CDR1 SGHDT and CDR2 YYEEEE come from the germline V gene. The CDR3 length is 14 residues. This CDR3 is CASSWGLENTEAFF. In DNA form, the CDR3 reads TGTGCCAGCAGCTGGGGTTTGGAGAACACTGAAGCTTTCTTT. The full variable domain, rest sourced from reference TRBV5-6 and TRBJ1-1, is DAGVTQSPTHLIKTRGQQVTLRCSPKSGHDTVSWYQQALGQGPQFIFQYYEEEERQRGNFPDRFSGHQFPNYSSELNVNALLLGDSALYLCASSWGLENTEAFFGQGTRLTVV.